A single sample gave rise to the 25 T cell receptor beta chains below, sequenced in a study of blood T cell repertoires in COVID-19. Only in-frame clones appear in the TCRdb table, and some are missing; sequencing was by immunoSEQ multiplex PCR. This repertoire shows fewer than 200,000 clones, about three quarters found once; its top ten account for less than 30%. The sample was peripheral blood. The receptors shown here come from a woman in her sixties or seventies with acute or convalescent COVID-19.

The V gene is TRBV30, the J gene TRBJ1-1; D is ambiguous. Germline CDR1 and CDR2: GTSNPN and SVGIG (reference sequence). V was cut by 3 bases and J by 4 bases, with 6 bases left in between. The CDR3 has 11 residues. The CDR3 bases are TGTGCCTGGAGAGGACTCACTGAAGCTTTCTTT. This translates into CAWRGLTEAFF.

The rearrangement uses TRBV10-3 and TRBJ1-6; 7 bases are shared with TRBD1. Trimming at V came to 10 bases and at J to 7 bases, leaving 13 bases not matched to a gene. The CDR3 loop spans 15 amino acids. Germline CDR1 reads ENHRY; CDR2 reads SYGVKD. In nucleotides, the CDR3 is TGTGCCAGCCGACAGGGCCAGGAACTAAATTCACCCCTCCACTTT. This sequence encodes CASRQGQELNSPLHF.

This clone was found once. The V gene is TRBV11-3, the J gene TRBJ1-6, with a possible D match to TRBD1 (6 bases). V was cut by 4 bases and J by 7 bases, with 20 bases left in between. This CDR3 is built from 17 residues. Germline CDR1 is SGHNT and CDR2 is YENEEA. The CDR3 DNA follows: TGTGCCAGCAGCTCGGCGAGGGAAAGCGACAGGAATTCACCCCTCCACTTT. This encodes CASSSARESDRNSPLHF.

The V gene is TRBV6-1, the J gene TRBJ2-3, with 7 nucleotides matching TRBD1. CDR1 MNHNS and CDR2 SASEGT come from the germline V gene. Losses at the gene ends were 4 bases for V and 3 bases for J; bases not matched to a gene: 10. CDR3 length equals 16 residues. The CDR3 DNA reads TGTGCCAGCAGTGTAGGTCGTAGGGGGCGGACAGATACGCAGTATTTT. Protein: CASSVGRRGRTDTQYF.

This clone was seen a handful of times. The chain is built from TRBV19 and TRBJ2-7; 10 nucleotides agree with TRBD1. Per the germline V gene, CDR1 is LNHDA and CDR2 is SQIVND (reference sequence). Losses at the gene ends were 5 bases for V and 2 bases for J; bases not matched to a gene: 6. This CDR3 region has 15 residues. Here the CDR3 reads CASSLGQGNAYEQYF. Written as DNA, the CDR3 is TGTGCCAGTAGTTTGGGACAGGGGAATGCCTACGAGCAGTACTTC.

The gene calls are TRBV2 and TRBJ1-3, with D possibly being TRBD1 (5 bases). CDR3 length: 14 amino acids. The germline V gene encodes CDR1 SNHLY and CDR2 FYNNEI. V was shortened by 7 bases and J by 7 bases, with 17 bases between the two germline ends. Written as DNA, the CDR3 is TGTGCCAGCACCCGACGGGGGATACGCAACACCATATATTTT. As protein: CASTRRGIRNTIYF.

V and J are TRBV9 and TRBJ1-2, with D maybe TRBD1 (5 bases). V was clipped by 3 bases and J by 8 bases, with 14 bases between them. The CDR3 covers 13 residues. CDR1 is SGDLS and CDR2 is YYNGEE in the germline V gene. The CDR3 is CASSDQGGRGYTF. The CDR3 nucleotides read TGTGCCAGCAGCGATCAGGGAGGTCGGGGCTACACCTTC.

This rearrangement joins TRBV7-9 to TRBJ1-4; unclear D gene. Trimming took 1 base from V and 8 from J, leaving 8 bases between them. The CDR3 runs 13 residues. Germline loops: CDR1 SEHNR, CDR2 FQNEAQ (reference sequence). The CDR3: CASSLGSREKLFF. The CDR3 region has the DNA TGTGCCAGCAGCTTAGGATCCAGAGAAAAACTGTTTTTT.

This sequence joins TRBV4-2 and TRBJ2-7; D perhaps matches TRBD1 (8 bases). The CDR3 is made up of 15 amino acids. Germline CDR1 and CDR2: LGHNA and YNFKEQ. V shed 1 base and J shed 3 bases, with 13 bases lying between them. For the CDR3, the DNA is TGTGCCAGCAGCCAAGCGGGGGGACAGGACTACGAGCAGTACTTC. Translation: CASSQAGGQDYEQYF.

The V call is TRBV21-1, the J call TRBJ1-4. TRBV21-1 is shown as a pseudogene. This CDR3 region has 17 residues. CDR3 nucleotides: TGTGCCAGCAGCGACGGGAGGGGGGCCCCGTTTAATGAAAAACTGTTTTTT. As protein: CASSDGRGAPFNEKLFF.

The V gene is TRBV7-2, the J gene TRBJ2-7; a possible D gene is TRBD1 (6 bases). V gave up 2 bases and J gave up 3 bases, with 11 bases separating them. The germline gives CDR1 SGHTA, CDR2 FQGNSA. CDR3 length: 14 residues. CDR3 DNA sequence: TGTGCCAGCAGCTTATTTCCAGGGGACTACGAGCAGTACTTC. It encodes CASSLFPGDYEQYF.

This clone showed up just once. The gene calls are TRBV7-3 and TRBJ2-2, with TRBD1 matching 8 bases. In germline, CDR1 is SGHTA, CDR2 FQGTGA. The V gene end was trimmed by 7 bases and the J gene end by 6 bases; junction bases not matched to a gene: 13. The length of the CDR3 is 16 residues. The CDR3 coding sequence is TGTGCCAGCACCGCCGTCCAGGGGGCAGGGGCCGGGGAGCTGTTTTTT. Amino acid sequence: CASTAVQGAGAGELFF.

The rearrangement uses TRBV2 and TRBJ1-1; D is unresolved. The CDR3 is 11 residues long. Between the trimmed V and J ends, which lost 4 bases and 6 bases, there was a span of 6 bases. The V gene's germline CDR1 is SNHLY and CDR2 FYNNEI. In DNA form, the CDR3 reads TGTGCCAGCAGTGTCGTAGCTGAAGCTTTCTTT. Its translation is CASSVVAEAFF.

The chain uses TRBV7-2 and TRBJ2-7; D may be TRBD2 (5 bases). The germline V and J ends were trimmed by 5 bases and 2 bases, with 16 bases remaining between them. The germline CDR1 and CDR2 sequences are SGHTA and FQGNSA. The CDR3 is 15 residues long. The CDR3 here is CASSPITGITYEQYF. As DNA, the CDR3 is TGTGCCAGCAGCCCGATCACCGGGATAACCTACGAGCAGTACTTC.

V and J are TRBV29-1 and TRBJ1-6; 8 bases line up with TRBD1. V shed 1 base, J shed 9 bases, and the junction held 5 bases outside the gene matches. CDR3 size: 14 residues. CDR1 and CDR2 (germline): SQVTM, ANQGSEA. The CDR3 sequence is CSVEGTGRVSPLHF. The CDR3 DNA reads TGCAGCGTTGAAGGGACAGGGCGCGTTTCACCCCTCCACTTT.

The chain has TRBV3-1 (or the pseudogene TRBV3-2) and TRBJ2-2, with TRBD1 matching 7 bases. The V gene end was trimmed by 2 bases and the J gene end by 0 bases; junction bases not matched to a gene: 9. The CDR3 is made up of 18 amino acids. Germline V gives CDR1 LGHDT, CDR2 YNNKEL (reference sequence). CDR3 sequence reads: CASSQRRGRTPNTGELFF. The CDR3 DNA reads TGTGCCAGCAGCCAACGCAGGGGGAGAACTCCGAACACCGGGGAGCTGTTTTTT.

The J gene is TRBJ1-3, the V gene TRBV19; perhaps TRBD1 as D (5 bases). CDR3 length: 16 residues. V shed 3 bases and J shed 8 bases, with 20 bases lying between them. CDR1 and CDR2 from the germline V gene are LNHDA and SQIVND (reference sequence). The CDR3: CASSILGRGAQDTIYF. The CDR3 DNA reads as TGTGCCAGTAGTATCCTCGGGAGAGGGGCCCAGGACACCATATATTTT.

For this clone: The identical CDR3 is also encoded by other nucleotide sequences in the sample. The chain uses TRBV7-2 and TRBJ1-3; tentative D call: TRBD1 (6 bases). Germline values: CDR1 SGHTA, CDR2 FQGNSA. This CDR3 has 14 residues. V gave up 1 base and J gave up 2 bases, with 6 bases separating them. CDR3 nucleotide sequence: TGTGCCAGCAGCTTAGACAGGGCTGGAAACACCATATATTTT. Encoded protein: CASSLDRAGNTIYF.

This rearrangement joins TRBV9 to TRBJ2-2; 8 nucleotides align to TRBD2. The CDR3 is 14 residues long. Trimming took 2 bases from V and 6 from J; bases not matched to a gene: 3. Germline values: CDR1 SGDLS, CDR2 YYNGEE. The CDR3 here is CASSVGTRAGELFF. The CDR3, as DNA: TGTGCCAGCAGCGTCGGGACTAGGGCCGGGGAGCTGTTTTTT.

The chain carries TRBV10-3 and TRBJ2-7; 8 bases match TRBD1. After removal of 2 bases from V and 4 bases from J, the junction contained 4 bases not matched to a gene. Germline CDR1 reads ENHRY; CDR2 reads SYGVKD. The CDR3 is 14 amino acids. DNA for the CDR3: TGTGCCATCAGTGAGCGACAGGGGCAATACGAGCAGTACTTC. Translation gives CAISERQGQYEQYF.

The chain couples TRBV11-3 to TRBJ2-3, with D unclear. Germline V gene lookup returns CDR1 SGHNT and CDR2 YENEEA. This CDR3 comprises 14 residues. V was cut by 5 bases and J by 0 bases, with 9 bases left in between. The CDR3 region is CASSANPSTDTQYF. The CDR3 DNA follows: TGTGCCAGCAGCGCGAACCCAAGCACAGATACGCAGTATTTT.

J is TRBJ2-6 and V is TRBV30; 8 positions match TRBD1. J lost 4 bases, V lost 7 bases, and 6 bases had no gene match. This CDR3 region has 14 residues. CDR1 is GTSNPN, CDR2 SVGIG, per germline (reference sequence). CDR3 sequence reads: CAYQGAAGANVLTF. CDR3 nucleotide sequence: TGTGCCTACCAGGGGGCGGCGGGGGCCAACGTCCTGACTTTC.

This clone was seen only a few times. This specimen includes other DNA sequences encoding the same CDR3. J is TRBJ2-1 and V is TRBV7-9; 10 bases align to TRBD2. CDR1 is SEHNR, CDR2 FQNEAQ, per germline (reference sequence). The CDR3 sequence is 15 residues long. J lost 7 bases, V lost 1 base, and 4 bases had no gene match. CDR3 coding DNA: TGTGCCAGCAGCTTAGGAACTAGCGGGACAAATGAGCAGTTCTTC. Amino acid sequence: CASSLGTSGTNEQFF.

This chain links TRBV5-1 with TRBJ2-5; D may be TRBD1 (5 bases). Trimming left V 4 bases short and J 4 bases short, with 17 bases between. The germline V gene encodes CDR1 SGHRS and CDR2 YFSETQ. The CDR3 spans 15 residues. This CDR3 reads CASSLQPNQGETQYF. The CDR3 nucleotides are TGCGCCAGCAGCCTACAACCCAACCAGGGAGAGACCCAGTACTTC. Drawing the rest from reference TRBV5-1 and TRBJ2-5, the complete variable domain is KAGVTQTPRYLIKTRGQQVTLSCSPISGHRSVSWYQQTPGQGLQFLFEYFSETQRNKGNFPGRFSGRQFSNSRSEMNVSTLELGDSALYLCASSLQPNQGETQYFGPGTRLLVL.

The V gene is TRBV6-6, the J gene TRBJ1-2; 7 bases match TRBD1. This CDR3 spans 14 amino acids. V lost 3 bases, J lost 4 bases, and 5 bases stayed unmatched. Germline loops: CDR1 MNHNY, CDR2 SVGAGI (reference sequence). CDR3 nucleotide sequence: TGTGCCAGCAGTTATCCGACAGGGACCTATGGCTACACCTTC. Protein sequence: CASSYPTGTYGYTF.